The TCR beta chain under discussion was sequenced for a study of blood T cell repertoires in COVID-19. Study-wide context: Material from acute and convalescent COVID-19 was sourced from the United States, Italy and Spain. PBMCs, B-cell-depleted T cells, or T cells were the source of the cDNA or gDNA that made up the material.

CDR3 length: 13 residues. V was clipped by 7 bases and J by 0 bases, with 9 bases between them. CDR1 and CDR2 (germline): MNHEY, SVGAGI. In the study's own analysis: How many nucleated cells were present was estimated from reference gene primer amplification. TCRdb's table, derived via immunoSEQ multiplex PCR, lists solely in-frame clones and lacks some. V, J and clone size were drawn from that table, and D and trimming were deduced from the DNA. The sample records under 300,000 clones, 90% to 95% being singletons. Participants came from under 30 US areas, aged about 18 to 100 years. The source material was PBMCs or T cells enriched from blood (not recorded which). V gene TRBV6-5 combines with J gene TRBJ1-2; D remains ambiguous. This TCR derives from a human donor in a cohort exposed to, infected with or recovered from COVID-19 (not recorded which). The donor label of this sample is uncertain. CDR3 in amino acids: CASNPETNYGYTF. The CDR3 nucleotides read TGTGCCAGCAATCCAGAAACTAACTATGGCTACACCTTC.